One and the same sample provided the 5 T cell receptor beta chains below, sequenced in a study of post-analysis software for immune sequencing data. Study-wide results and caveats: A handful of TRBV segments appeared more often in patients than in controls, and TRBV5-6, TRBV5-1 and TRBV20-1 were among these.

Unique molecular identifiers were carried by the TCR beta cDNA libraries. One entry per CDR3 protein results from TCRdb running MiXCR on the PCR reads. The sample records almost 700,000 distinct CDR3 sequences, 59% being singletons. No antigen has been identified for these receptors. The sequenced material came from blood. The receptors stem from a girl aged 2 to 10 with multiple sclerosis.

This chain joins TRBV6-5 and TRBJ2-7; 12 nucleotides line up with TRBD1. This CDR3 is built from 15 residues. V trimming: 8 bases; J trimming: 7 bases; junction bases outside the gene matches: 12. Germline-derived CDR1 and CDR2 are MNHEY and SVGAGI. CDR3 residues: CASYSPGQGAWEQYF. The CDR3 nucleotides are TGTGCCAGCTATTCACCGGGACAGGGGGCGTGGGAGCAGTACTTC.

The V call is TRBV5-1, the J call TRBJ2-1, with TRBD2 identical over 9 bases. The CDR3 consists of 16 residues. After removal of 4 bases from V and 4 bases from J, the junction contained 9 bases not matched to a gene. The germline CDR1 and CDR2 sequences are SGHRS and YFSETQ. In DNA form, the CDR3 reads TGCGCCAGCAGCCCCATTAGCGGGAGTGGATACAATGAGCAGTTCTTC. This gives the protein CASSPISGSGYNEQFF.

The chain employs TRBV4-3 and TRBJ2-5, with 10 bases fitting TRBD2. Germline V gene data show CDR1 as LGHNA and CDR2 as YSLEER. J was trimmed by 9 bases and V by 0 bases; bases with no gene match: 13. The CDR3 runs to 17 residues. CDR3 sequence (DNA): TGCGCCAGCAGCCAAGATCGGATTACTAGCGGGGAGGAGGCCCAGTACTTC. Its translation is CASSQDRITSGEEAQYF.

The chain uses TRBV12-3 or TRBV12-4 and TRBJ2-3; TRBD2 is a possible D gene (6 bases). The germline V and J ends were trimmed by 6 bases and 2 bases, with 12 bases remaining between them. The CDR3 covers 14 residues. For the CDR3, the DNA is TGTGCCAGCAGCCACCCGGGGGTCACAGATACGCAGTATTTT. This sequence encodes CASSHPGVTDTQYF.

The chain links TRBV7-2 to TRBJ2-7; D unclear. The CDR3 contains 14 residues. The ends were cut back, 4 bases at V and 3 bases at J, with 13 bases in the middle. The germline V gene has CDR1 SGHTA and CDR2 FQGNSA. This CDR3 is CASSSGASHYEQYF. For the CDR3, the DNA is TGTGCCAGCAGCTCCGGAGCCTCCCACTACGAGCAGTACTTC.